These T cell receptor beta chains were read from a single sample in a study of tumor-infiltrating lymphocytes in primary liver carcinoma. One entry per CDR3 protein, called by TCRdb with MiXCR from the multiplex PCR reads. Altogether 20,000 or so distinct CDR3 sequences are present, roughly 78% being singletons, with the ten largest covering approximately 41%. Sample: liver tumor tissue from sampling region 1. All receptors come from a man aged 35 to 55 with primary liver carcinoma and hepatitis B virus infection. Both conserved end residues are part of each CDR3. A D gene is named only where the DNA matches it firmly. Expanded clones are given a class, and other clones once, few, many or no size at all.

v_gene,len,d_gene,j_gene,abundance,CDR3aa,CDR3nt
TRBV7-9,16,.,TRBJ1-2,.,CASSPEGRLSQYGYIF,TGCGCCAGCAGCCCCGAGGGTAGGCTGTCCCAGTACGGCTACATCTTC
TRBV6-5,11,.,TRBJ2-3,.,CVSSYMGTQYF,TGTGTCAGCAGTTACATGGGTACGCAGTATTTT
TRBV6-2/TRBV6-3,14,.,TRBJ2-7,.,CASGYGHHSYEQYF,TGTGCCAGCGGTTACGGGCATCACAGCTACGAGCAGTACTTC
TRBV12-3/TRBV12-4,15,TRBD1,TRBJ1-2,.,CASSLGQGANYCYTF,TGTGCCAGTAGCCTCGGACAGGGGGCTAACTATTGCTACACCTTC
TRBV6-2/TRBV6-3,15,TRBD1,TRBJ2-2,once,CASESRTGHTGELFF,TGTGCCAGCGAATCCAGGACAGGACACACCGGGGAGCTGTTTTTT
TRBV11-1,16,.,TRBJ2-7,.,CASISRGSFSLYEQYF,TGCGCCAGCATCTCAAGAGGTTCTTTCAGCCTCTACGAGCAGTACTTC
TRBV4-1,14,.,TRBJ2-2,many,CASSQPLNTGELFF,TGCGCCAGCAGCCAACCTCTGAACACCGGGGAGCTGTTTTTT
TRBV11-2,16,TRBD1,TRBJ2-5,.,CTSGLTAGGSGETQYF,TGTACCAGCGGCCTAACAGCAGGGGGCTCGGGGGAGACCCAGTACTTC
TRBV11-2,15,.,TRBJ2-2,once,CVSSCRQSNIGELFF,TGTGTCAGCAGCTGTAGGCAATCGAACATCGGGGAGCTGTTTTTT
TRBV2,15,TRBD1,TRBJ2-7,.,CASQSGTGRRYEQYF,TGTGCCAGTCAGTCAGGGACAGGGAGAAGGTACGAGCAGTACTTC
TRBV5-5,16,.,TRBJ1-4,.,CVSSLDMSATNEKLFF,TGTGTCAGCAGCTTAGACATGTCGGCGACTAATGAAAAACTGTTTTTT
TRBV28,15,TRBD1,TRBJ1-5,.,CVSGTSDRENQPQHF,TGTGTGAGCGGCACCTCGGACAGGGAAAATCAGCCCCAGCATTTT
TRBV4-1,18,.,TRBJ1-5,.,CASSQGFGSATSTDTQHF,TGCGCCAGCAGTCAAGGGTTCGGTAGTGCTACTAGCACAGATACGCAGCATTTT
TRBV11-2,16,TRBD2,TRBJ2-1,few,CTSSLELLAGMNELFF,TGTACCAGCAGCTTGGAGCTCCTAGCGGGAATGAATGAGCTGTTCTTC
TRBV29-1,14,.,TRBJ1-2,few,CSVEFRRDSTGHTF,TGCAGCGTTGAGTTTCGGAGGGATTCAACTGGCCACACCTTC
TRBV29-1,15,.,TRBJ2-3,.,CSIAPPGHRTDTQYF,TGCAGCATAGCTCCCCCGGGACACCGCACAGATACGCAGTATTTT
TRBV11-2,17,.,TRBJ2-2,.,CANSLALGGTNTGELSF,TGTGCTAACAGCTTAGCATTAGGAGGGACGAACACCGGGGAGCTGTCTTTT
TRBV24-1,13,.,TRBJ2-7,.,CATSDGSSYEQYF,TGTGCCACCAGTGATGGTAGCTCCTACGAGCAGTACTTC
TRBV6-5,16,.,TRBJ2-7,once,CPSRSEQAASFYEQYF,TGTCCCAGCAGGTCCGAACAGGCAGCATCCTTTTACGAGCAGTACTTC
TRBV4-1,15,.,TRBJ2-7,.,CASSQVLGGGYERYF,TGCGCCAGCAGCCAAGTTTTGGGAGGTGGCTACGAGCGATACTTC
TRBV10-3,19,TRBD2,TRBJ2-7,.,CAITKRSGLAGEFSYEDYF,TGTGCCATCACCAAACGATCGGGACTAGCGGGAGAGTTCTCCTACGAGGACTACTTC
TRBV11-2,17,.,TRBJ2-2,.,CVSSLALGGAGAGELFF,TGTGTCAGCAGCTTAGCATTAGGAGGGGCGGGCGCCGGGGAGCTGTTTTTT
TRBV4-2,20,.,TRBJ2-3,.,CASSHTPGLYLRGGTDTHYF,TGTGCCAGCAGCCATACCCCGGGACTATATCTTAGGGGGGGCACAGATACGCACTATTTT
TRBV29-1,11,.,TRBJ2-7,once,CSIRVVDERYF,TGCAGCATCAGGGTAGTGGACGAGCGGTACTTC
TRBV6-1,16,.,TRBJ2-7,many,CVSSMTRGSISYEQYF,TGTGTCAGCAGTATGACAAGGGGGTCAATTTCCTACGAGCAGTACTTC
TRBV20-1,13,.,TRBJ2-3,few,CSADRSSTDTQYF,TGCAGTGCTGACAGGTCTAGCACAGATACACAGTATTTT
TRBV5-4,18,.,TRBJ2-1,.,CVSSLGGAALNSYNEEFF,TGTGTCAGCAGCTTAGGGGGGGCGGCCCTGAACTCCTACAATGAGGAGTTCTTC
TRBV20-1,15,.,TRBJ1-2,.,CSAGATAFGGYGYTF,TGCAGTGCTGGCGCTACAGCGTTCGGAGGCTATGGCTACACCTTC
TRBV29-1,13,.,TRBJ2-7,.,CSVADVPSYEQYF,TGCAGCGTTGCAGACGTTCCCTCCTACGAGCAGTACTTC
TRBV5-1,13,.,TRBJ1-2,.,CASSLTHAIGYTF,TGCGCGAGCAGTTTGACCCACGCTATCGGCTACACCTTC
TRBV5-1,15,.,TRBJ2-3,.,CTSSLEGLTTDTQYF,TGCACCAGCAGCTTGGAGGGACTCACAACAGATACGCAGTATTTT
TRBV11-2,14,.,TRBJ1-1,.,CVNSLTVFDTEAFF,TGTGTCAACAGCTTAACGGTCTTCGACACTGAAGCTTTCTTT
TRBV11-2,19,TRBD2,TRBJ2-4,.,CACSPRLAGVPRIKNIQYF,TGTGCCTGCAGCCCTCGACTAGCGGGAGTGCCTCGGATCAAAAACATTCAGTACTTC
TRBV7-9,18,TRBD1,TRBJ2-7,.,CTSSLYGRLDRETYEQYF,TGTACCAGCAGCTTATATGGCCGACTGGACAGGGAAACCTACGAGCAGTACTTC
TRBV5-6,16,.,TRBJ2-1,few,CASRSRQLAYNPEQFF,TGTGCCAGCAGATCCCGACAGTTGGCCTACAATCCTGAGCAGTTCTTC
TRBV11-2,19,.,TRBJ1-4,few,CASSPKGQRTFATNEKLVF,TGTGCCAGCAGCCCGAAGGGTCAAAGGACGTTCGCAACTAATGAAAAACTGGTTTTT
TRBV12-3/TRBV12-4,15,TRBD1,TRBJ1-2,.,CTGSLGTGGWYGYTF,TGTACCGGCAGTTTGGGGACAGGGGGATGGTATGGCTACACCTTC
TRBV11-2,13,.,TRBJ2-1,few,CASSLEVGAEQFF,TGTGCCAGCAGCTTAGAGGTGGGAGCTGAGCAGTTCTTC
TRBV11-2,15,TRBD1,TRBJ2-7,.,CASRQGTGRTCEQYF,TGTGCCAGCAGACAAGGGACAGGGAGAACCTGCGAGCAATACTTC
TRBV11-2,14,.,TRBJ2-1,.,CACSLYRLVSGHFF,TGTGCCTGCAGCTTATACCGGCTAGTTAGTGGGCACTTCTTC
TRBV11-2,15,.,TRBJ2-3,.,CARSLPGQGPDTQYF,TGTGCCAGGAGCTTACCTGGTCAGGGGCCGGATACGCAGTATTTT
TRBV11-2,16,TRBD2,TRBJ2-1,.,CVNIFELLAGMNEQFF,TGTGTCAACATCTTCGAGCTCCTAGCGGGAATGAATGAGCAGTTCTTC
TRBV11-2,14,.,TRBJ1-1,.,CAKTGGRVNTEALF,TGTGCCAAGACTGGTGGCAGGGTGAACACTGAAGCTCTCTTT
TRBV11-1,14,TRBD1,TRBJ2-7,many,CASSADRGLYEQYF,TGTGCCAGTAGCGCGGACAGGGGGCTGTACGAGCAGTACTTC
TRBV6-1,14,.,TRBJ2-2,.,CASGALAVTGELFF,TGTGCCAGCGGGGCATTAGCGGTGACAGGGGAGCTGTTTTTT
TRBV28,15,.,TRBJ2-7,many,CASSKRSWGPYEQYF,TGTGCCAGCAGTAAACGAAGTTGGGGACCGTACGAGCAGTACTTC
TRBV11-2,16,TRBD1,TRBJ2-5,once,CASCQTPGRGKETQYF,TGTGCCAGCTGCCAAACCCCTGGCAGGGGGAAAGAGACACAGTACTTC
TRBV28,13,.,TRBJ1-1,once,CTTLNKANTEAFF,TGTACCACCCTGAACAAGGCAAACACTGAAGCTTTCTTT
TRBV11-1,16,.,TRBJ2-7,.,CASSSRGSFSHYEQYF,TGTGCCAGCAGTTCAAGAGGCTCTTTCAGCCACTACGAGCAGTATTTC
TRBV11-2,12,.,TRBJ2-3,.,CASNTSTDTQYF,TGTGCCAGCAACACAAGCACAGATACGCAGTATTTT
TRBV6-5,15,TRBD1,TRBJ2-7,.,CASRIGQGSSYEQYF,TGTGCCAGCAGAATCGGACAGGGCAGCTCCTACGAGCAGTACTTC
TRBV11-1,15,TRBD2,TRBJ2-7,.,CANSKGLVKRGEQYF,TGTGCCAACAGCAAGGGACTAGTGAAACGGGGTGAGCAGTACTTC
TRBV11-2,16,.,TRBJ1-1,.,CASIPSRGLVITEAFF,TGTGCCAGCATCCCATCCAGGGGATTGGTGATCACTGAAGCTTTCTTT
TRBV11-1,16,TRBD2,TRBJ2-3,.,CASSLGTSTQSDTKYF,TGTGCCAGCAGCCTCGGGACTAGCACACAATCAGATACGAAGTATTTT
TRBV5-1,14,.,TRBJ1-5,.,CASSLSGNNQAQYF,TGCGCCAGCAGCTTGTCAGGGAACAATCAGGCCCAGTATTTC
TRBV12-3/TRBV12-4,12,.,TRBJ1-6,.,CVSSFKNSPPHF,TGTGTCAGCAGTTTTAAGAATTCACCCCCCCACTTT
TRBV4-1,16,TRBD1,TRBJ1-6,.,CASSHHLQGADLPLHF,TGCGCCAGCAGCCACCACTTACAGGGGGCGGATCTACCCCTCCACTTT
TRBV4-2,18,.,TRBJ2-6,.,CASSQERGGITGANVPTF,TGTGCCAGCAGCCAAGAGAGGGGGGGCATTACCGGGGCCAACGTCCCGACTTTC
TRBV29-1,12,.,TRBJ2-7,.,CSVTGSSYERYF,TGCAGCGTTACTGGCAGCTCCTACGAGCGATACTTC